The 12 T cell receptor beta chains listed next were all sequenced from one sample in a study of vaccination effects on CD4 cells after COVID-19. Measured with immunoSEQ multiplex PCR; TCRdb has only the in-frame clones, and not every one. This table has 65,000 to 70,000 clones, about 80% appearing once. Before any sequencing was done, the ViraFEST assay used viral peptide pools to expand antigen-specific CD4+ T cells. Once cultured for 10 to 11 days, the cells underwent separation to obtain CD4+ T cells. All study participants received two doses of BNT162b2 or mRNA-1273 vaccine. Their specific antigens are unknown. Sequencing used CD4+ T cells from PBMCs cultured with HCoV-OC43 spike peptides, obtained after COVID-19 vaccination. The subset denotes: HCoV-OC43 spike overlapping peptide pool stimulation. These receptors originate from a human donor who received a COVID-19 vaccine.

The chain joins TRBV28 to TRBJ1-4; 8 nucleotides agree with TRBD1. V lost 4 bases and J lost 7; bases outside the gene matches: 5. Germline V gene lookup returns CDR1 MDHEN and CDR2 SYDVKM. This CDR3 is 14 amino acids long. CDR3 residues: CASSSGGRTEKLFF. The CDR3 DNA sequence: TGTGCCAGCAGTTCAGGGGGCCGTACTGAAAAACTGTTTTTT.

This clone was seen more than once but under ten times. The genes are TRBV28 and TRBJ1-2, with D uncertain. This CDR3 has 13 amino acids. Germline V CDR1 and CDR2: MDHEN, SYDVKM. With 3 bases removed from V and 4 bases from J, the gap between germline ends came to 9 bases. The CDR3, as DNA: TGTGCCAGCAGTTTCACGGTGGCCTATGGCTACACCTTC. It specifies CASSFTVAYGYTF.

The chain combines TRBV6-5 with TRBJ1-2, with D possibly matching TRBD1 (6 bases). This CDR3 comprises 13 residues. The germline V gene has CDR1 MNHEY and CDR2 SVGAGI. The ends were cut back, 5 bases at V and 8 bases at J, with 15 bases in the middle. The CDR3 loop is CASSPKKGGGYTF. As DNA, the CDR3 is TGTGCCAGCAGTCCAAAAAAGGGGGGGGGCTACACCTTC.

This chain links TRBV19 with TRBJ1-3; no reliable D call. The germline V gene encodes CDR1 LNHDA and CDR2 SQIVND (reference sequence). Trimming stripped 6 bases from V and 0 bases from J, with 15 bases between. The CDR3 is made up of 16 amino acids. The DNA of the CDR3 is TGTGCCAGTAGCGCCACGGGTGAGCGCTCTGGAAACACCATATATTTT. Translation gives CASSATGERSGNTIYF. The whole variable domain, filled in from reference TRBV19 and TRBJ1-3, reads DGGITQSPKYLFRKEGQNVTLSCEQNLNHDAMYWYRQDPGQGLRLIYYSQIVNDFQKGDIAEGYSVSREKKESFPLTVTSAQKNPTAFYLCASSATGERSGNTIYFGEGSWLTVV.

The chain has TRBV29-1 and TRBJ1-2, with TRBD1 matching over 10 bases. V was clipped by 5 bases and J by 5 bases; unmatched bases: 2. From germline, CDR1 is SQVTM and CDR2 ANQGSEA. This CDR3 has 12 residues. CDR3 sequence reads: CSVTDRGYGYTF. The CDR3 bases are TGCAGCGTTACGGACAGGGGGTATGGCTACACCTTC.

The J gene is TRBJ2-7, the V gene TRBV6-4; 7 nucleotides agree with TRBD1. J was trimmed by 0 bases and V by 2 bases; bases with no gene match: 10. The CDR3 totals 17 residues. Looked up from germline, CDR1 is MRHNA and CDR2 is SNTAGT. The CDR3 bases are TGTGCCAGCAGTGACGGTCACCGGGACAGTAGCTCCTACGAGCAGTACGTC. This gives the protein CASSDGHRDSSSYEQYV.

This chain connects TRBV4-1 to TRBJ1-5; 11 positions match TRBD1. The ends lost 5 bases at V and 5 bases at J; junction bases unmatched: 5. Per the germline V gene, CDR1 is MGHRA and CDR2 is YSYEKL. This CDR3 is built from 15 residues. The CDR3 protein is CASSTGQGGDQPQHF. CDR3 DNA sequence: TGCGCCAGCAGCACGGGACAGGGGGGGGATCAGCCCCAGCATTTT.

The chain employs TRBV7-9 and TRBJ2-3; the match to TRBD1 covers 8 bases. The germline CDR1 and CDR2 sequences are SEHNR and FQNEAQ (reference sequence). The CDR3 has 15 residues. After removal of 1 base from V and 3 bases from J, the junction contained 3 bases not matched to a gene. CDR3 DNA sequence: TGTGCCAGCAGCTTAGTCAGGGGGCTTACAGATACGCAGTATTTT. Translated: CASSLVRGLTDTQYF.

This chain joins TRBV5-1 and TRBJ2-1; 9 nucleotides match TRBD2. V trimming: 1 base; J trimming: 8 bases; junction bases outside the gene matches: 4. The CDR3 consists of 14 residues. CDR1 and CDR2 from the germline V gene are SGHRS and YFSETQ. CDR3 protein: CASSLSGGTDEQFF. In DNA, the CDR3 is TGCGCCAGCAGCTTGAGCGGGGGGACGGATGAGCAGTTCTTC.

This clone has only a few counts. DNA of the CDR3: TGTGCCAGCAGCTTAAGGTTACTAGCGGGGACCGGGGAGCTGTTTTTT. Translation: CASSLRLLAGTGELFF. The rearrangement links TRBV7-3 to TRBJ2-2; 10 bases agree with TRBD2. The V segment lost 1 base and the J segment 5 bases; nucleotides outside the gene matches: 4. Germline V gene sequence: CDR1 SGHTA, CDR2 FQGTGA. The CDR3 has 16 residues.

The gene calls are TRBV7-3 and TRBJ2-5; TRBD1 agrees at 10 bases. Germline V gene lookup returns CDR1 SGHTA and CDR2 FQGTGA. This CDR3 has 15 amino acids. With V trimmed by 5 bases and J by 7 bases, 10 bases remained unmatched. The CDR3 is CASSPGTGVRGTQYF. CDR3 bases: TGTGCCAGCAGCCCCGGGACAGGGGTCCGAGGGACCCAGTACTTC.

The rearrangement joins TRBV6-5 to TRBJ2-7; 11 bases fit TRBD2. CDR1 and CDR2 from the germline V gene are MNHEY and SVGAGI. Trimming took 10 bases from V and 4 from J; bases not matched to a gene: 3. The CDR3 spans 12 residues. The CDR3 DNA sequence: TGTGCCACCGGGACTAGCGGATACGAGCAGTACGTC. It translates to CATGTSGYEQYV.